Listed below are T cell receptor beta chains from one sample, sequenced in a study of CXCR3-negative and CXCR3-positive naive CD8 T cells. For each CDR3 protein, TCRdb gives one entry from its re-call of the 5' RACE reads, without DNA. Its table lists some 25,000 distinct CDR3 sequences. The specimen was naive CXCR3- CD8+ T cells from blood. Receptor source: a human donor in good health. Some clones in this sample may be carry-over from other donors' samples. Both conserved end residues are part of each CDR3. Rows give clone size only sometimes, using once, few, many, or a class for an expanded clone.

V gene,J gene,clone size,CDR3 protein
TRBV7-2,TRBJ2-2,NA,CASRDPEGLPTGELFF
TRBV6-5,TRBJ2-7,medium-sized,CASRQRERVEQYF
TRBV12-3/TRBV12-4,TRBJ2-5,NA,CASRPSGGLQETQYF
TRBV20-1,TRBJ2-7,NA,CSARSEVPYEQYF
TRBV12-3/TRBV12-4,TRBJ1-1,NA,CASRGQGMNTEAFF
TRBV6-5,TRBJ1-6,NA,CASSSDTEGYNSPLHF
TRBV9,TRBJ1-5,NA,CASSPGGNQPQHF
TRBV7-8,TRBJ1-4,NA,CASSLTVSTNEKLFF
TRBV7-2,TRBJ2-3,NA,CASSLSSGTDTQYF
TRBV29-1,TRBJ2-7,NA,CSVEEDRDSSYEQYF
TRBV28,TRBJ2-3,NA,CASSFGGVPSTDTQYF
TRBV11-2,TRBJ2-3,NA,CASSLEASGGATDTQYF
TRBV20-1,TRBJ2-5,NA,CSARLAGGSETQYF
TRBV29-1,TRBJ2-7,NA,CSIGTGDYEQYF
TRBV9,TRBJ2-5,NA,CASSTGGRETQYF
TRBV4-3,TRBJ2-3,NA,CASSQDNNAGRTTQYF
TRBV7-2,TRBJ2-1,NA,CASSLALTASEQFF
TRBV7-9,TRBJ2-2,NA,CASSSRSQGARTGELFF
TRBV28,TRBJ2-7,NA,CASTPRQVPYEQYF
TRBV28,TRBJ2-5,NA,CASRSSLAALETQYF
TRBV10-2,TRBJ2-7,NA,CASRPGIRGEQYF
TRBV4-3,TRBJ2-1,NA,CASSAGTGEVDEQFF
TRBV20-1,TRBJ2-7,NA,CSARELGQISYEQYF
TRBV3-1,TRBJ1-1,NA,CASRLDKNTEAFF
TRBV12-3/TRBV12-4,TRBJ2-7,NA,CASSQHPLTHEQYF
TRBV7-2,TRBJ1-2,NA,CASSSGQGLNYGYTF
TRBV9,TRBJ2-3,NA,CASSLGLAENTDTQYF
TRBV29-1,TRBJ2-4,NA,CSVRGLATLGIQYF
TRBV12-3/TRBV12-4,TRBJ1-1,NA,CAPTRGNTEAFF
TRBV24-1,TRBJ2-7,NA,CATSLRDRVSGQYF
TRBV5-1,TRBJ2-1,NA,CASSSSGGYNEQFF
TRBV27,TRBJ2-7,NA,CASSYGGQEQYF
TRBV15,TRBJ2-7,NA,CATSREVALEQYF
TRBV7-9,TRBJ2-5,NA,CASRKQEETQYF
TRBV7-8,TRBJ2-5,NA,CASSLILAGPQETQYF
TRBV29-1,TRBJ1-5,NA,CSVKGDSNQPQHF
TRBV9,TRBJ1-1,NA,CASSVVLGGEFPTEAFF
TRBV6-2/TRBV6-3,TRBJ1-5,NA,CASTQGVEGQPQHF
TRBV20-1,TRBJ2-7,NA,CSASDPRGSSYEQYF
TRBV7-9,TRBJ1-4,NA,CASSGRKATNEKLFF
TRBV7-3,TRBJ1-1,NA,CASSLTGGAPQNTEAFF
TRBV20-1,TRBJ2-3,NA,CSGTVDRDTDTQYF
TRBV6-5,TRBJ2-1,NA,CASSSGLNNEQFF
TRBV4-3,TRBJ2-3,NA,CASSQDRADTDTQYF
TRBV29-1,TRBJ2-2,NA,CSVSANTGELFF
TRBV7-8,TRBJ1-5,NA,CASSLYGESNQPQHF
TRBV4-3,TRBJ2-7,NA,CASSQFEGGPYEQYF
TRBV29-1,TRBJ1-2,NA,CSVFDSHDGYGYTF
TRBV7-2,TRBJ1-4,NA,CASSPERCGLFF
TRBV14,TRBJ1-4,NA,CASSRTGTGNEKLFF
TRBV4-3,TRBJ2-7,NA,CASSQDFGTGSYEQYF
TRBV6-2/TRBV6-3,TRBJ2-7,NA,CASSPPPDRAPSLYEQYF
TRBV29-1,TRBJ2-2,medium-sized,CSVVTANTGELFF
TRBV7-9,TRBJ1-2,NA,CASSLGPPKGNYGYTF
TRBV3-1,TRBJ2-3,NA,CASSRVGPNPDTQYF
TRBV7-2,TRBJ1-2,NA,CASSDRLDYGYTF
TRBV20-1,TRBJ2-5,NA,CSAKTHSGSPRETQYF
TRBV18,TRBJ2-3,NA,CASPDRETDTQYF
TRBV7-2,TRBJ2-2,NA,CASSLVGRGAGTGELFF
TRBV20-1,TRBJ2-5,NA,CSARDEGTGGSTSTPIQETQYF